What follows is one T cell receptor beta chain and its context. Antigen specificity is unknown. TCRdb itself ran the reads through MiXCR, one entry per CDR3 protein. The sample lists 350,000 to 500,000 distinct CDR3 sequences; approximately 31% were seen once. Germline CDR1 is SQVTM and CDR2 is ANQGSEA. The germline V and J ends were trimmed by 7 bases and 3 bases, with 10 bases remaining between them. The CDR3 covers 11 residues. These data come from a study of T cell repertoires in cytomegalovirus infection. Findings of the study overall: Totalled public TCR beta family frequency picked out people who carried CMV plus the relevant HLA.

This sequence originates from a human donor in good health (CMV status not recorded). Some clones in this sample may be carry-over from other donors' samples. The rearrangement uses TRBV29-1 and TRBJ2-7, with TRBD1 as a possible D gene (7 bases). Material for sequencing was PBMCs. The CDR3 DNA sequence: TGCAGCGGGGGGGACAGCTACGAGCAGTACTTC. Translating it yields CSGGDSYEQYF.